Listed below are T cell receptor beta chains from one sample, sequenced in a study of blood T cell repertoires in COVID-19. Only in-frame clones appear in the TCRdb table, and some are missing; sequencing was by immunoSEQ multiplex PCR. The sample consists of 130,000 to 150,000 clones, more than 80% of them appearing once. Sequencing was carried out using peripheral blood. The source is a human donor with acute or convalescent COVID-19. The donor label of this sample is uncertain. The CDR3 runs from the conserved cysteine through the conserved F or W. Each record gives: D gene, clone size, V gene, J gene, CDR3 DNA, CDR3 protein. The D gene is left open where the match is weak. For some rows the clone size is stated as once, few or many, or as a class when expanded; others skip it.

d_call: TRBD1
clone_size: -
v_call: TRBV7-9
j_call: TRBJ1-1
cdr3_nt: TGTGCCAGCAGCTTGACAGGGGGCAACACTGAAGCTTTCTTT
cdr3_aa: CASSLTGGNTEAFF

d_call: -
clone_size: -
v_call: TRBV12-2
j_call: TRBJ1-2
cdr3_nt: TGTGCAAGTCGCCTCGAGGTAAACAGGGGGCGCCTTAACTATGGCTACACCTTC
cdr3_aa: CASRLEVNRGRLNYGYTF

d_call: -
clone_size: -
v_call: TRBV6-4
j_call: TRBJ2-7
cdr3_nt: TGTGCCAGGCGGGACAGTCGGATCTACGAGCAGTACTTC
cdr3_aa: CARRDSRIYEQYF

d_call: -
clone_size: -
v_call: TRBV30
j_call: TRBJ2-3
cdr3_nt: TGTGCCTGGAGTCGGGGGGATACGCAGTATTTT
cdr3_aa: CAWSRGDTQYF

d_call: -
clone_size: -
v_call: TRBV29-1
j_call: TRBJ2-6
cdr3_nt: TGCAGCGTTGATTTCCCCCTTACAGGGCACTCTGGGGCCAACGTCCTGACTTTC
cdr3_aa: CSVDFPLTGHSGANVLTF

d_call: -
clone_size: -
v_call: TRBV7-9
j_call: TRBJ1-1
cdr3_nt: TGTGCCGTTACCCAGGGAAACACTGAAGCTTTCTTT
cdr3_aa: CAVTQGNTEAFF

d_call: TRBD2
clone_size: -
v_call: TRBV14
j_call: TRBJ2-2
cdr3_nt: TGTGCCAGCAGCCCCCCCCGCGTGAGGGCAGGGAGGGAGAACACCGGGGAGCTGTTTTTT
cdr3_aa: CASSPPRVRAGRENTGELFF

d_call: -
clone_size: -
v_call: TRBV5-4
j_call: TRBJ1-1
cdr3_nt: TGTGCCAGCAAGCTGGGGCCGTCGAACACTGAAGCTTTCTTT
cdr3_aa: CASKLGPSNTEAFF

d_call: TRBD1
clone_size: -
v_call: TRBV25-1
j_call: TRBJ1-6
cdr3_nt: TGTGCCAGCAGGTCCGAGACAGGGGTTAATTCACCCCTCCACTTT
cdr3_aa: CASRSETGVNSPLHF

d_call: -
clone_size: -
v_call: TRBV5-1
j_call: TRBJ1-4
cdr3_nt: TGCGCCAGCAGCTTCGGGGGGGCAGTGGATGAAAAACTGTTTTTT
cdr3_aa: CASSFGGAVDEKLFF

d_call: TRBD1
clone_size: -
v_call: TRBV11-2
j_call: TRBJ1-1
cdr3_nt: TGTGCCAGCAGCCCCCAGACAGGGAGCACTGAAGCTTTCTTT
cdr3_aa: CASSPQTGSTEAFF

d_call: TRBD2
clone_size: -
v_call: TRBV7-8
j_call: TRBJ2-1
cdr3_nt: TGTGCCAGCAGCCCGCGGGGGGGATACTCCTACAATGAGCAGTTCTTC
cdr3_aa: CASSPRGGYSYNEQFF

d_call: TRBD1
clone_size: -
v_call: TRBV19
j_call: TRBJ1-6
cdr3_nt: TGTGCCAGTAACCCGGGACAGAGGAACTCACCCCTCCACTTT
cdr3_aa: CASNPGQRNSPLHF

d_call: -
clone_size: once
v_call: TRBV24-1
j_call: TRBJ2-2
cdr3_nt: TGTGCCACCAGTGATCGAGCTCTGAACACCGGGGAGCTGTTTTTT
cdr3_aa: CATSDRALNTGELFF

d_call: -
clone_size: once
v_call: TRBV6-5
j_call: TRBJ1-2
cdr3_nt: TGTGCCAGCAGTTACGGGGGGGGAGGGGGCTATGGCTACACCTTC
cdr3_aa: CASSYGGGGGYGYTF

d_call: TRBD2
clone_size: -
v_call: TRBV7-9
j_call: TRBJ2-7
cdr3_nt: TGTGCCAGCAGCATTGGGTTGGGAGGGCACGAGCAGTACTTC
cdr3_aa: CASSIGLGGHEQYF

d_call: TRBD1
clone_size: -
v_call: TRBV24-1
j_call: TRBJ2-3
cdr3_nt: TGTGCCACCAGTGATCTGAGGGGACAGGGTAATACGCAGTATTTT
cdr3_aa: CATSDLRGQGNTQYF

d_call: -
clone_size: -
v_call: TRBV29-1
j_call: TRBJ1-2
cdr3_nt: TGCAGCGCCTCCCGGGGGTACGGCTACACCTTC
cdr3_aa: CSASRGYGYTF

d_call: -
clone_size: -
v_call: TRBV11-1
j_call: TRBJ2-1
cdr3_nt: TGTGCCAGCAGCGTTCAGATCAATGAGCAGTTCTTC
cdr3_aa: CASSVQINEQFF

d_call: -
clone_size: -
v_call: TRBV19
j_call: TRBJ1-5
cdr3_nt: TGTGCCAGTAGTACGCGGCAACAGGGAGTTCAGCCCCAGCATTTT
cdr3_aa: CASSTRQQGVQPQHF

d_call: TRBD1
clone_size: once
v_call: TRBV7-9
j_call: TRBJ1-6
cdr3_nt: TGTGCCAGCGGCTCCGGGACAGGGACTTCACCCCTCCACTTT
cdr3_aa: CASGSGTGTSPLHF

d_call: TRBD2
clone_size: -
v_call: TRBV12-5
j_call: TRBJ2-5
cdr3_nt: TGTGCTAGTGGCCCCGGGACTAATCAAGAGACCCAGTACTTC
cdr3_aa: CASGPGTNQETQYF

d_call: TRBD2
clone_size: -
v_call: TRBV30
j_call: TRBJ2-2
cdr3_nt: TGTGCCTGGAGTTTCCATCCGGGGGGCGGGGAGCTGTTTTTT
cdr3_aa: CAWSFHPGGGELFF

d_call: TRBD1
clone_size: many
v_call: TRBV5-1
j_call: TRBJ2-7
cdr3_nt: TGCGCCAGCAGCTTCGGGACAGGCCTTAGGGAGCAGTACTTC
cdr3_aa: CASSFGTGLREQYF

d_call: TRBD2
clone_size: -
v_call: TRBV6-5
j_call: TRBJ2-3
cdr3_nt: TGTGCCAGCACCAGTGTCTGGGGGGGGACAGATACGCAGTATTTT
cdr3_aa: CASTSVWGGTDTQYF

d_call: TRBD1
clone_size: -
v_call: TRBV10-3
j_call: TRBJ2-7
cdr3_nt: TGTGCCATCAGTGACCTGGACAGGGGTGGGTACGAGCAGTACTTC
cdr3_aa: CAISDLDRGGYEQYF

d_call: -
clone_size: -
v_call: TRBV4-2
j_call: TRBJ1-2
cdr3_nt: TGTGCCAGCAGCCAAGATCGGGCAGGGATGAACTATGGCTACACCTTC
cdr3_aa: CASSQDRAGMNYGYTF

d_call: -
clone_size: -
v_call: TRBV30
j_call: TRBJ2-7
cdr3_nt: TGTGCAACCGGGGACACCTACGAGCAGTACTTC
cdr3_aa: CATGDTYEQYF

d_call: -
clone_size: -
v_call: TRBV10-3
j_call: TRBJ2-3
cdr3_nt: TGTGCCATCAGTGACCCTACAGAGTACACAGATACGCAGTATTTT
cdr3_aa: CAISDPTEYTDTQYF

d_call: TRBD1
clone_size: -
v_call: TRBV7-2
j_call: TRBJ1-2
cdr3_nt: TGTGCCAGCAGCTTGGACAGGAATGGCTACACCTTC
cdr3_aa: CASSLDRNGYTF

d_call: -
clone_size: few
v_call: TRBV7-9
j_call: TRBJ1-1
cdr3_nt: TGTGCCAGCAGCTTTCCAGGGGTGCCTTCTGAAGCTTTCTTT
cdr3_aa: CASSFPGVPSEAFF

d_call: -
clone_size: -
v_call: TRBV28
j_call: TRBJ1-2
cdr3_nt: TGTGCCAGCAGTTTAGGGACAACCGCTATTTATGGCTACACCTTC
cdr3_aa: CASSLGTTAIYGYTF

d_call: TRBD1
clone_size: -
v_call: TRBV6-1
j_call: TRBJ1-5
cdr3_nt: TGTGCCAGCAGTGAGGGACAGGGGAGGAATCAGCCCCAGCATTTT
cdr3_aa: CASSEGQGRNQPQHF

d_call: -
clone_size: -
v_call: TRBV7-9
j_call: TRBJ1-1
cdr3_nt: TGTGCCAGCAGCCTCCTAGGCACTGAAGCTTTCTTT
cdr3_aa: CASSLLGTEAFF

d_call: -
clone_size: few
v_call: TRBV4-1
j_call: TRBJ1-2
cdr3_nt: TGCGCCAGCAGCCGAGTGCCAGGGCAGACTAACTATGGCTACACCTTC
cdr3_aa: CASSRVPGQTNYGYTF

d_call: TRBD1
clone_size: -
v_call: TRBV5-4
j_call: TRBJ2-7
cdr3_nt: TGTGCCAGCAGCGAGGGACAGGGGGTCCCCTACGAGCAGTACTTC
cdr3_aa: CASSEGQGVPYEQYF

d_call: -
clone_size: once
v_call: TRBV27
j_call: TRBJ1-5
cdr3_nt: TGTGCCAGCAGTTCTTCCCAGGGAATTGGTCCCCAGCATTTT
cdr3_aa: CASSSSQGIGPQHF

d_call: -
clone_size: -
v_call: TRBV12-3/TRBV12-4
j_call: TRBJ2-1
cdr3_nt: TGTGCCAGCAGTTTAGCTGACATCAATGAGCAGTTCTTC
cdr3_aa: CASSLADINEQFF

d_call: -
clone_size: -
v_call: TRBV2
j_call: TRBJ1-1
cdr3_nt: TGTGCCAGCAACGGCCGTGGAGGGGCTGAAGCTTTCTTT
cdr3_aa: CASNGRGGAEAFF

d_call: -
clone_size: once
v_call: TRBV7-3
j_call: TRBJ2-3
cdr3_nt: TGTGCCAGCAGCTTAACAGGGGCTTTGTCCACGGGCACAGATACGCAGTATTTT
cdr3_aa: CASSLTGALSTGTDTQYF

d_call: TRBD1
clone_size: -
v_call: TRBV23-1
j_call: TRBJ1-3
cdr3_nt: TGCGCCAGCAGTCAACACCTGACAGGGCCCCTGAACACCATATATTTT
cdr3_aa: CASSQHLTGPLNTIYF

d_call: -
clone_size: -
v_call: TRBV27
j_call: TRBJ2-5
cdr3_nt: TGTGCCAGCAGTACACAAGAGACCCAGTACTTC
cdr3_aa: CASSTQETQYF

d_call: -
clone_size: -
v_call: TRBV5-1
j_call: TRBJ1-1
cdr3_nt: TGCGCCAGCAGCTTGGGAGGCGGGAACACTGAAGCTTTCTTT
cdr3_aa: CASSLGGGNTEAFF

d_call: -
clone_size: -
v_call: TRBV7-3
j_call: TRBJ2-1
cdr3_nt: TGTGCCAGCAGTAGCCCAAACAATGAGCAGTTCTTC
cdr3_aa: CASSSPNNEQFF

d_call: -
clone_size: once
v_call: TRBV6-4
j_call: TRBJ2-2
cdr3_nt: TGTGCCAGCAGTGACACAGACACCGGGGAGCTGTTTTTT
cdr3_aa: CASSDTDTGELFF

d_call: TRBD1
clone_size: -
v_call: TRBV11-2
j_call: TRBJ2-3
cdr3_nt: TGTGCCAGCAGCTTAGGTTGGACAGGGGATGGCGATACGCAGTATTTT
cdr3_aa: CASSLGWTGDGDTQYF

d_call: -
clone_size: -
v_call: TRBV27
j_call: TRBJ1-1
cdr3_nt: TGTGCCAGCAGTTTGGGGGCTGACACTGAAGCTTTCTTT
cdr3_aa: CASSLGADTEAFF

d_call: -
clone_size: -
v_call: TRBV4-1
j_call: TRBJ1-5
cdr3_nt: TGCGCCAGCAGCCAACCCGCGAGAAATCAGCCCCAGCATTTT
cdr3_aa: CASSQPARNQPQHF

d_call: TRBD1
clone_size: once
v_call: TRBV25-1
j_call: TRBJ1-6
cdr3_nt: TGTGCCAGCAGTGAATTCGGAACAGGGGGTAATTCACCCCTCCACTTT
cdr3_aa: CASSEFGTGGNSPLHF

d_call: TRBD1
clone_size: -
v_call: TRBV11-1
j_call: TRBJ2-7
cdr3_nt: TGTGCCAGCAGCTCCCTTCTGGACAGGGTCTACGAGCAGTACTTC
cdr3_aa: CASSSLLDRVYEQYF

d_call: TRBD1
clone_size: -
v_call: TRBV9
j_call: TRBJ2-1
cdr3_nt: TGTGCCAGCAGCTTTTTTCGGACAGGCGAGCAGTTCTTC
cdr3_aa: CASSFFRTGEQFF

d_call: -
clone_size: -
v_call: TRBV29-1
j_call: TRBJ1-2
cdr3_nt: TGCAGCGCGCTACAGACCTCCTATGGCTACACCTTC
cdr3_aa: CSALQTSYGYTF

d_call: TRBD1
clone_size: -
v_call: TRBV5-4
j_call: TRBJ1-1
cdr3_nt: TGTGCCAGCAGCTTGCTGGGACAGGGAGTGAACACTGAAGCTTTCTTT
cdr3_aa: CASSLLGQGVNTEAFF

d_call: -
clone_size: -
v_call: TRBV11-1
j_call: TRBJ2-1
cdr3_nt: TGTGCCAGCAGCTTAGGAGTAGGGGCCTCTAGGAATGAGCAGTTCTTC
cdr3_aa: CASSLGVGASRNEQFF